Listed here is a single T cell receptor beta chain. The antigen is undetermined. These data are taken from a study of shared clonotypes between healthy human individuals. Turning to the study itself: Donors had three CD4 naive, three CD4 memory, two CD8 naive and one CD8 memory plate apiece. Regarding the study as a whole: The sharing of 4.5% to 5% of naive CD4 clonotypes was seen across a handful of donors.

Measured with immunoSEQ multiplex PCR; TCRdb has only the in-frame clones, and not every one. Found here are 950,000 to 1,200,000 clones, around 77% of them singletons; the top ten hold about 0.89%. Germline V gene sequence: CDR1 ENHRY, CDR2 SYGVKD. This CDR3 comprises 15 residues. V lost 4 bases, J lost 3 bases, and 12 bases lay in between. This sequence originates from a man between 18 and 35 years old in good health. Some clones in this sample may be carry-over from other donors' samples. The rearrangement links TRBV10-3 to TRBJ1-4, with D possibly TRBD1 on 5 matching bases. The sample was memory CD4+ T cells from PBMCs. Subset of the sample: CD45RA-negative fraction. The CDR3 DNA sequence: TGTGCCATCAGTGCCCAGGTGACAGCTAATGAAAAACTGTTTTTT. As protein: CAISAQVTANEKLFF.